This T cell receptor beta chain was sequenced for a study of T-cell reconstitution after alpha-beta-depleted transplantation in children. Study outcomes and limitations: Once a year had passed after transplant, T-cell counts and diversity came mostly from newly produced T cells. Where some patients showed high TCRbeta diversity at day 60, it came from recipient T cells and thymic progenitors that had survived.

Preparing the TCRbeta library involved the use of unique molecular identifiers. TCRdb passed the PCR reads through MiXCR, listing each CDR3 protein once. Of 330,000 or so distinct CDR3 sequences listed, nearly 8% are singletons. CDR1 and CDR2 from the germline V gene are KGHSH and LQKENI. V lost 6 bases to trimming and J lost 0 bases; unmatched junction nucleotides: 3. The CDR3 runs 14 residues. This clonotype has just a few counts. Its target is unknown. The receptor comes from a female patient aged 2-10 years who had a stem cell transplant for Fanconi anemia, so the T cells may come from the graft donor. Sequencing was performed on peripheral blood, taken 360 days after TCRalphabeta/CD19-depleted stem cell transplant. The rearrangement joins TRBV18 to TRBJ1-1, with 8 positions matching TRBD1. The CDR3 coding sequence is TGTGCCAGCTCCCCAGGGGGCATGAACACTGAAGCTTTCTTT. Translating gives CASSPGGMNTEAFF. Supplemented by reference TRBV18 and TRBJ1-1, the full variable domain reads NAGVMQNPRHLVRRRGQEARLRCSPMKGHSHVYWYRQLPEEGLKFMVYLQKENIIDESGMPKERFSAEFPKEGPSILRIQQVVRGDSAAYFCASSPGGMNTEAFFGQGTRLTVV.